The clone carrying this TCR beta chain was detected a few times. Its antigen is as yet unknown. The entry originates in a study of post-analysis software for immune sequencing data. Overall study context: There were relapsing-remitting, secondary progressive and progressive-relapsing multiple sclerosis among the disease courses included.

Unique molecular identifiers featured in each of the TCR beta cDNA libraries. cDNA molecules numbering around 500,000 came from roughly 1 to 10 million T cells. TCRdb recomputed calls from the PCR reads with MiXCR, one row per CDR3 protein. The table shows about 770,000 distinct CDR3 sequences, with under 60% occurring only once. Study findings and constraints: Compared against controls, patients with multiple sclerosis displayed significantly lower normalized Chao1 diversity. Co-batched samples clustered tightly together by F measure.

Sequenced: blood. This TCR derives from a girl aged 10-17 years with multiple sclerosis.

This CDR3 reads CASSFGPSYNEQFF. The CDR3 coding sequence is TGTGCCAGCAGTTTTGGTCCCTCGTACAATGAGCAGTTCTTC. The chain uses TRBV27 and TRBJ2-1; D remains ambiguous. In germline, CDR1 is MNHEY, CDR2 SMNVEV (reference sequence). The CDR3 has 14 residues. The V and J ends lost 3 bases and 4 bases respectively, with 10 bases between them.